This T cell receptor beta chain was found in a study of T cell responses to AZD1222 COVID-19 vaccine. Findings and caveats of the study: Baseline seropositives among AZD1222 recipients totaled only five to seven. Repertoire collection took place solely once the T cell response had peaked.

The CDR3 runs to 14 residues. Germline V gives CDR1 MNHEY, CDR2 SVGAGI. Trimming shortened V by 5 bases and J by 8 bases, and 15 bases separated the two germline ends. About this clone itself: Antigen: not known.

Doses given second, at about 4 or about 12 weeks, were pooled. The table came from immunoSEQ multiplex PCR; TCRdb's copy has only in-frame clones and leaves some out. The sample comprises 100,000 to 150,000 clones, approximately 91% of which are singletons, and around 1% rests with the top ten. The source material was peripheral blood, sampled 28 days after the second AZD1222 dose. The receptor was isolated from an adult who received the AZD1222 COVID-19 vaccine. The V gene is TRBV6-5, the J gene TRBJ1-4, with a possible D match to TRBD1 (6 bases). DNA of the CDR3: TGTGCCAGCAGTCCCCAGGGGAAATGGGAAAAACTGTTTTTT. It specifies CASSPQGKWEKLFF.